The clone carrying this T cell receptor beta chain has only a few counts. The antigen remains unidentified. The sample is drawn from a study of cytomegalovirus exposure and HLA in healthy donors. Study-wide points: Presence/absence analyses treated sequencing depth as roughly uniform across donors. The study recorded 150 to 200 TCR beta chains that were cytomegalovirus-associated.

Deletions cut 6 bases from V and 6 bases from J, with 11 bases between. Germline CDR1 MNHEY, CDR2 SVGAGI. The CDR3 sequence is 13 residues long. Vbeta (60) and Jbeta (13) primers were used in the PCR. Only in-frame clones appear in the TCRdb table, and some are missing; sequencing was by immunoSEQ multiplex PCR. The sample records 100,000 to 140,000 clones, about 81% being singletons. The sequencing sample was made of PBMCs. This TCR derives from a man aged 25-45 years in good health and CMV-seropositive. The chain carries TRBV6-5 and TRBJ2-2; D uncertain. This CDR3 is CASSPYSSGELFF. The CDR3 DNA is TGTGCCAGCAGCCCATACTCATCCGGGGAGCTGTTTTTT.